This record covers a single TCR beta chain. The antigen remains undetermined. This sample is part of a study of T cell responses to AZD1222 COVID-19 vaccine. Here immunoSEQ multiplex PCR was the method, and the copy in TCRdb shows in-frame clones only, minus some. The table shows around 130,000 clones, with 93% occurring only once. Study conclusions and caveats: Donors in the cohort were predominantly white British and more often female, and clonal diversity was possibly underestimated.

Per germline, CDR1 SGHTA and CDR2 FQGNSA. The V end lost 0 bases, the J end lost 0 bases, and 9 bases lay between the germline ends. The CDR3 is made up of 16 amino acids. The chain carries TRBV7-2 and TRBJ1-3; no definite D call. The starting material was peripheral blood, obtained on day 0 of AZD1222 vaccination. The source is an adult in good health. DNA for the CDR3: TGTGCCAGCAGCTTAGCGGGCGGGTTCTCTGGAAACACCATATATTTT. It specifies CASSLAGGFSGNTIYF.